The rows below give T cell receptor beta chains drawn from one sample of a study of shared T cell receptors in the human thymus. Profiling relied on immunoSEQ multiplex PCR, and the TCRdb table lists in-frame clones only, not all of them. The sample has hundreds of thousands of clones, over 75% seen once; the top ten hold under 0.01%. These data are also associated with another study on human thymus T cells.

Material: thymocytes. The origin of the receptors is a boy under three years old with a congenital heart defect. The CDR3 runs from the conserved cysteine through the conserved F or W. Not all rows give a size; the values are once, few, many and, for expanded clones, a class.

CDR3 length: 14; J gene: TRBJ1-2; V gene: TRBV2; clone size: -; CDR3 protein: CASPDGHSHYGYTF
CDR3 length: 10; J gene: TRBJ2-7; V gene: TRBV29-1; clone size: -; CDR3 protein: CSVGGGYVAF
CDR3 length: 15; J gene: TRBJ2-5; V gene: TRBV19; clone size: -; CDR3 protein: CASSKAGTPQETQYF
CDR3 length: 17; J gene: TRBJ2-2; V gene: TRBV7-9; clone size: -; CDR3 protein: CASTTSSGSIDTGELFF
CDR3 length: 17; J gene: TRBJ2-2; V gene: TRBV14; clone size: -; CDR3 protein: CASSHRQGAQDTGELFF
CDR3 length: 14; J gene: TRBJ2-5; V gene: TRBV27; clone size: -; CDR3 protein: CASSPGLAGETQYF
CDR3 length: 14; J gene: TRBJ2-2; V gene: TRBV25-1; clone size: -; CDR3 protein: CASMGPGNTGELFF
CDR3 length: 16; J gene: TRBJ2-5; V gene: TRBV5-4; clone size: -; CDR3 protein: CASSLCPSGNQETQYF
CDR3 length: 15; J gene: TRBJ2-3; V gene: TRBV4-3; clone size: -; CDR3 protein: CASSQGDREVDTQYF
CDR3 length: 17; J gene: TRBJ2-2; V gene: TRBV4-3; clone size: -; CDR3 protein: CASSQEWGTSGAGELFF
CDR3 length: 13; J gene: TRBJ1-4; V gene: TRBV27; clone size: few; CDR3 protein: CASSSGDAEKLFF
CDR3 length: 13; J gene: TRBJ2-3; V gene: TRBV10-1; clone size: -; CDR3 protein: CASRGGSTDTQYF
CDR3 length: 15; J gene: TRBJ1-1; V gene: TRBV19; clone size: few; CDR3 protein: CASSIPGQTNTEAFF
CDR3 length: 14; J gene: TRBJ1-4; V gene: TRBV5-4; clone size: -; CDR3 protein: CASSLEAGEKKLFF
CDR3 length: 15; J gene: TRBJ2-5; V gene: TRBV5-6; clone size: -; CDR3 protein: CASSPGTVRQETQYF
CDR3 length: 14; J gene: TRBJ2-7; V gene: TRBV7-2; clone size: -; CDR3 protein: CASSYQDRVHEQYF
CDR3 length: 15; J gene: TRBJ2-2; V gene: TRBV6-5; clone size: -; CDR3 protein: CASSYSQGGTGELFF
CDR3 length: 12; J gene: TRBJ2-1; V gene: TRBV12-5; clone size: -; CDR3 protein: CASGPLGDEQFF
CDR3 length: 17; J gene: TRBJ1-1; V gene: TRBV5-6; clone size: -; CDR3 protein: CASTTRAGVEQNTEAFF
CDR3 length: 14; J gene: TRBJ2-1; V gene: TRBV5-1; clone size: -; CDR3 protein: CASSLVHGYNEQFF
CDR3 length: 14; J gene: TRBJ2-5; V gene: TRBV25-1; clone size: -; CDR3 protein: CASSDGQGQETQYF
CDR3 length: 14; J gene: TRBJ1-4; V gene: TRBV10-2; clone size: once; CDR3 protein: CASTGDRARGKLFF
CDR3 length: 17; J gene: TRBJ2-6; V gene: TRBV6-1; clone size: -; CDR3 protein: CASSEARGSSGANVLTF
CDR3 length: 14; J gene: TRBJ1-1; V gene: TRBV11-2; clone size: few; CDR3 protein: CASSLGRENTEAFF
CDR3 length: 16; J gene: TRBJ2-2; V gene: TRBV5-4; clone size: -; CDR3 protein: CASSFGPTGLTGELFF
CDR3 length: 15; J gene: TRBJ2-3; V gene: TRBV28; clone size: few; CDR3 protein: CASSFSSGDTDTQYF
CDR3 length: 15; J gene: TRBJ2-7; V gene: TRBV6-5; clone size: -; CDR3 protein: CASSYNRDKTYEQYF
CDR3 length: 18; J gene: TRBJ2-2; V gene: TRBV27; clone size: -; CDR3 protein: CASSLSHKRGPNTGELFF
CDR3 length: 14; J gene: TRBJ2-3; V gene: TRBV18; clone size: -; CDR3 protein: CASSPNRGEDTQYF
CDR3 length: 15; J gene: TRBJ1-2; V gene: TRBV5-4; clone size: -; CDR3 protein: CASSFRGPANYGYTF
CDR3 length: 14; J gene: TRBJ2-7; V gene: TRBV6-6; clone size: -; CDR3 protein: CASAKGGGFYEQYF
CDR3 length: 19; J gene: TRBJ2-4; V gene: TRBV28; clone size: -; CDR3 protein: CASSLGGLERLAGIYIQYF
CDR3 length: 14; J gene: TRBJ1-1; V gene: TRBV7-8; clone size: -; CDR3 protein: CASSTGQGHTEAFF
CDR3 length: 16; J gene: TRBJ1-2; V gene: TRBV5-6; clone size: -; CDR3 protein: CASSLARGFPNYGYTF
CDR3 length: 14; J gene: TRBJ1-1; V gene: TRBV10-2; clone size: -; CDR3 protein: CASRRGLLNTEAFF
CDR3 length: 16; J gene: TRBJ2-7; V gene: TRBV25-1; clone size: -; CDR3 protein: CASEGPSGTVTYEQYF
CDR3 length: 16; J gene: TRBJ2-7; V gene: TRBV15; clone size: -; CDR3 protein: CATSSAGTPISYEQYF
CDR3 length: 14; J gene: TRBJ1-5; V gene: TRBV19; clone size: -; CDR3 protein: CASSTVLSNQPQHF
CDR3 length: 12; J gene: TRBJ2-5; V gene: TRBV29-1; clone size: -; CDR3 protein: CSVGQGRETQYF
CDR3 length: 16; J gene: TRBJ1-4; V gene: TRBV14; clone size: -; CDR3 protein: CASSQEVRDRNEKLFF
CDR3 length: 18; J gene: TRBJ2-3; V gene: TRBV4-3; clone size: once; CDR3 protein: CASSQDSLGRGSTDTQYF
CDR3 length: 15; J gene: TRBJ2-2; V gene: TRBV6-1; clone size: -; CDR3 protein: CASSRDRAKAGELFF
CDR3 length: 13; J gene: TRBJ2-2; V gene: TRBV27; clone size: -; CDR3 protein: CASHSTNTGELFF
CDR3 length: 18; J gene: TRBJ1-6; V gene: TRBV28; clone size: -; CDR3 protein: CASSLFSEAPLYNSPLHF
CDR3 length: 15; J gene: TRBJ2-3; V gene: TRBV7-3; clone size: -; CDR3 protein: CASSTSGGAQDTQYF
CDR3 length: 15; J gene: TRBJ2-7; V gene: TRBV4-3; clone size: -; CDR3 protein: CASSQERARGYEQYF
CDR3 length: 13; J gene: TRBJ2-7; V gene: TRBV5-1; clone size: -; CDR3 protein: CASSPRESYEQYF
CDR3 length: 17; J gene: TRBJ1-5; V gene: TRBV15; clone size: -; CDR3 protein: CATSRDLRQASNQPQHF
CDR3 length: 12; J gene: TRBJ2-7; V gene: TRBV28; clone size: -; CDR3 protein: CASSVESYEQYF
CDR3 length: 11; J gene: TRBJ2-4; V gene: TRBV4-1; clone size: -; CDR3 protein: CASSQGDSQYF
CDR3 length: 15; J gene: TRBJ1-2; V gene: TRBV7-9; clone size: -; CDR3 protein: CASSLVGQGAYGYTF
CDR3 length: 16; J gene: TRBJ2-5; V gene: TRBV27; clone size: -; CDR3 protein: CASSETTGGTGETQYF
CDR3 length: 16; J gene: TRBJ2-1; V gene: TRBV7-3; clone size: -; CDR3 protein: CASSLSVLAGYNEQFF
CDR3 length: 14; J gene: TRBJ1-1; V gene: TRBV14; clone size: -; CDR3 protein: CASSQVGRSPEAFF